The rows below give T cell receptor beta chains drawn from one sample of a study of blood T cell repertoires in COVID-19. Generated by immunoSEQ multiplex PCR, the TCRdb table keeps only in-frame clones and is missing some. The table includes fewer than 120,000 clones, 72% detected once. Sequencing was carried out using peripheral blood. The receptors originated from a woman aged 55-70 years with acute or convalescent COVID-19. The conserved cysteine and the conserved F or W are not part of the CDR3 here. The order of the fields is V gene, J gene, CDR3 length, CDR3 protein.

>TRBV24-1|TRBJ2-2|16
APRAGGAGGRNTGELF
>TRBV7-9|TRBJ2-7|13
ASSSPGQQTYEQY
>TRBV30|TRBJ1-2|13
ASSTQGGSNYGYT
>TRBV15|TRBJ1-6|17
ATSRDKAGNRGKNSPLH
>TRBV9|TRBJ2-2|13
ASSRAMTNTGELF
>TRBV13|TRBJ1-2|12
ASSLVGNYYGYT
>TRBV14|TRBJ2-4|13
ASSQISGLQNIQY
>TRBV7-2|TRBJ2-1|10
ASSSTYNEQF
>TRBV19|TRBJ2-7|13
ASSIVRDTVYEQY
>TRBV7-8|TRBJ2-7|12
ASSLGPGSYEQY
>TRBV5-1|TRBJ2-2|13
ASSLASGGTGELF
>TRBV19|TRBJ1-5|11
ASSEGRGQPQH
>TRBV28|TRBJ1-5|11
ASSHRVGQPQH
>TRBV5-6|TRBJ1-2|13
ASSRARRRDYGYT
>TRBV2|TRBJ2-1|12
ASRASGVYNEQF
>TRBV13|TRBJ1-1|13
ASSLGPAGNTEAF
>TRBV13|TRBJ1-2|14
ASSLKGAVTNYGYT
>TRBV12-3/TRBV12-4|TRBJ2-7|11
ASRRGGGYEQY
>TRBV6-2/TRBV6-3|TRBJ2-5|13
ASSFTGAQGETQY
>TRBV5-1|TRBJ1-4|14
ASSWGGGDTNEKLF
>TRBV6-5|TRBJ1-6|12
ASRGQGAHSPLH
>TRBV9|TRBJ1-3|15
ASSVTPGTGSGNTIY
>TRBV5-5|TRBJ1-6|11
ASSLGDNSPLH
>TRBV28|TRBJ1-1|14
ASRRTGGSVNTEAF
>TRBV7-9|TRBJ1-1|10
ASSLVAIEAF
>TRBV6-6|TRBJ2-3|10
ATWSYTDTQY
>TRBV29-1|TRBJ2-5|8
SVGQETQY
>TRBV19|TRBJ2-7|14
ASSLGRPTFGYEQY
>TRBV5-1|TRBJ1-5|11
ASSRDSNQPQH
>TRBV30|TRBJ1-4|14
AWSPGQGTHNEKLF
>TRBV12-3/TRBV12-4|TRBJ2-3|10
ASSLREHTQY
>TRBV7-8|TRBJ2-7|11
ASSLAAYYEQY
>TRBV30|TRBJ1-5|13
AWSVPWQGGQPQH
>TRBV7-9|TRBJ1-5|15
ASSLGWGAPGNQPQH
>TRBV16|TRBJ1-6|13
ASSQSGANNSPLH
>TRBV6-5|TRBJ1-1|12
ASKIGVIGTEAF
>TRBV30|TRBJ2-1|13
AWRPRGATYNEQF
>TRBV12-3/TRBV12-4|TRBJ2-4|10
ASSGQEDIQY
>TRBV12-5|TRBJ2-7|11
ASGLDGAYEQY
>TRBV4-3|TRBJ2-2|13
ASSQEGQGRGELF
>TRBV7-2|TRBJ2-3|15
ASSPAVRGGRADTQY
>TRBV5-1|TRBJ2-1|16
ASSLTPRQDSSYNEQF
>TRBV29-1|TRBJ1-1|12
SVERDRTNTEAF
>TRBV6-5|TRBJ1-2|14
ASSYSTRTGGDGYT
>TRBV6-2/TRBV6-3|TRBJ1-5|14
ASSYRTVYSNQPQH
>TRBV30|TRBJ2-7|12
AWSVSGRTYEQY
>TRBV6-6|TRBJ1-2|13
ASSYDLGGYYGYT
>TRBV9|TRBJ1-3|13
ASSVAPGAGNTIY
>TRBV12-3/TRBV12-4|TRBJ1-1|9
ASRGQTEAF
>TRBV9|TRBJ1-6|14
ASSVKESSYNSPLH
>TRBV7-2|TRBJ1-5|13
ASSLRGVRNQPQH
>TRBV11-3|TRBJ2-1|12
ASSLGGNYNEQF